This TCR beta chain was sequenced in a study of T cells expressing NK-cell markers. TCRdb re-called the 5' RACE reads and catalogs CDR3 proteins one per entry, DNA excluded. Seen in this sample are roughly 350,000 distinct CDR3 sequences; the ten most common clones hold roughly 5.2%. From germline, CDR1 is MNHEY and CDR2 SVGAGI. CDR3 length: 15 residues. The chain has TRBV6-5 and TRBJ1-4; TCRdb names TRBD1, which stays unverified in the absence of DNA. The receptor comes from a man aged 18-70 years in good health. The sample consisted of blood T cells: a sorted CD56 or NKG2C T cell subset, CD4+ or CD8+ T cells, or bulk PBMC T cells (not recorded which). This CDR3 is CASSYSGAKFEKLFF.